A single sample is the source of the 20 T cell receptor beta chains below, sequenced in a study of regulatory T cells in long-lasting Graves disease. Both iRepertoire HTBI primers and Arm-PCR of CDR3 regions were used to build the TCR beta libraries. TCRdb reprocessed the multiplex PCR reads with MiXCR, giving one entry per CDR3 protein. The sample shows under 250,000 distinct CDR3 sequences, approximately 19% of them seen only once. As for time point: newly diagnosed GD, antithyroid drugs for less than 3 months. Generation of the TCR library employed RNA extracted from PBMCs. The sample was also reused in another study, on T cells in Graves' hyperthyroidism and ophthalmopathy.

Sample: peripheral blood mononuclear cells (PBMCs), taken at new diagnosis, from a patient treated with antithyroid drugs. These receptors were collected from a woman in her twenties or thirties with Graves disease.

This clonotype showed up many times. Its ends do not fully match the called genes, so a read error is possible. V usage is TRBV28 and J usage is TRBJ2-7; the match to TRBD1 covers 9 bases. CDR1 is MDHEN and CDR2 is SYDVKM in the germline V gene. The CDR3 runs to 11 residues. The CDR3 DNA reads TGTGCCAGCAGTTCCACCCGGGACAGGGTCTTC. Translating it yields CASSSTRDRVF.

This clonotype appeared many times. The rearrangement uses TRBV20-1 and TRBJ2-7; TRBD2 might be the D (5 bases). Trimming took off 5 bases at V and 0 bases at J, with 17 bases between the two ends. CDR1 is DFQATT and CDR2 is SNEGSKA in the germline V gene (reference sequence). The CDR3 covers 15 residues. The CDR3 reads CSAGSPSSISYEQYF. The CDR3 region has the DNA TGCAGTGCTGGAAGTCCTAGCTCTATCTCCTACGAGCAGTACTTC.

This clonotype was seen at least ten times. This chain joins TRBV18 and TRBJ1-2; D uncertain. CDR1 and CDR2 (germline): KGHSH, LQKENI. Trimming stripped 1 base from V and 7 bases from J, with 4 bases between. This CDR3 comprises 11 residues. CDR3 amino acids: CASSPRAGYTF. The CDR3 bases are TGTGCCAGCTCACCACGAGCTGGCTACACCTTC.

This clonotype was recorded many times. This rearrangement joins TRBV28 to TRBJ2-2; D gene ambiguous. V gave up 0 bases and J gave up 3 bases, with 8 bases separating them. This CDR3 region has 15 residues. CDR1 and CDR2 from the germline V gene are MDHEN and SYDVKM. The CDR3 is CASSLWGGDTGELFF. In DNA form, the CDR3 reads TGTGCCAGCAGTTTATGGGGTGGGGACACCGGGGAGCTGTTTTTT.

There are many counts of this clonotype. The V gene is TRBV6-1, the J gene TRBJ1-1, with 7 bases that match TRBD1. The CDR3 spans 13 residues. From germline, CDR1 is MNHNS and CDR2 SASEGT. J lost 5 bases, V lost 5 bases, and 5 bases had no gene match. The CDR3 sequence is CASSNHRGTEAFF. CDR3 coding DNA: TGTGCCAGCAGTAACCACAGGGGAACTGAAGCTTTCTTT.

The chain combines TRBV5-1 with TRBJ2-5; weak D call: TRBD1 (6 bases). V was clipped by 1 base and J by 5 bases, with 12 bases between them. The germline V gene has CDR1 SGHRS and CDR2 YFSETQ. This CDR3 comprises 14 residues. CDR3 protein: CASSLTGNGETQYF. The CDR3 DNA is TGCGCCAGCAGCTTGACAGGGAATGGGGAGACCCAGTACTTC. The full variable domain, rest sourced from reference TRBV5-1 and TRBJ2-5, is KAGVTQTPRYLIKTRGQQVTLSCSPISGHRSVSWYQQTPGQGLQFLFEYFSETQRNKGNFPGRFSGRQFSNSRSEMNVSTLELGDSALYLCASSLTGNGETQYFGPGTRLLVL.

V is TRBV2 and J is TRBJ2-7; 8 bases are shared with TRBD2. Per the germline V gene, CDR1 is SNHLY and CDR2 is FYNNEI. CDR3 size: 14 residues. After removal of 6 bases from V and 1 base from J, the junction contained 5 bases not matched to a gene. CDR3 in amino acids: CASSRAGESYEQYF. The CDR3 coding sequence is TGTGCCAGCAGCCGAGCGGGGGAGTCCTACGAGCAGTACTTC.

This clonotype was counted at least ten times. The V call is TRBV18, the J call TRBJ2-5, with 7 bases aligning to TRBD2. The CDR3 contains 15 residues. V lost 3 bases and J lost 5; bases outside the gene matches: 9. Germline CDR1 and CDR2: KGHSH and LQKENI. DNA for the CDR3: TGTGCCAGCTCACCCCCCGGGACTACCTTTGAGACCCAGTACTTC. Protein product: CASSPPGTTFETQYF.

This clonotype was detected many times. The genes are TRBV30 and TRBJ1-2; D might be TRBD1 (5 bases). The germline V gene encodes CDR1 GTSNPN and CDR2 SVGIG (reference sequence). V lost 3 bases and J lost 4, with 18 bases in between. The CDR3 is made up of 15 amino acids. The CDR3 DNA reads TGTGCCTGGAGACAGGCCTCGTTCCCCCTCTATGGCTACACCTTC. Translation: CAWRQASFPLYGYTF.

This clonotype was recorded many times. This sequence joins TRBV7-9 and TRBJ2-7; 7 nucleotides align to TRBD1. V was clipped by 5 bases and J by 5 bases; unmatched bases: 15. The CDR3 consists of 16 residues. From germline, CDR1 is SEHNR and CDR2 FQNEAQ (reference sequence). CDR3 in amino acids: CASSASRQGEKNEQYF. CDR3 nucleotide sequence: TGTGCCAGCAGCGCCTCCCGACAGGGTGAGAAGAACGAGCAGTACTTC.

This clonotype was seen ten or more times. The rearrangement links TRBV20-1 to TRBJ1-1, with D maybe TRBD1 (5 bases). Trimming took off 0 bases at V and 5 bases at J, with 25 bases between the two ends. Germline CDR1 and CDR2: DFQATT and SNEGSKA (reference sequence). The CDR3 covers 18 residues. For the CDR3, the DNA is TGCAGTGCTAGAGAGAATTGGATAGGGACGACGTGGGGAACTGAAGCTTTCTTT. It encodes CSARENWIGTTWGTEAFF.

With respect to this clonotype: This is likely an artifact of a read error, given a far larger clone one base away. The J gene is TRBJ2-1, the V gene TRBV12-3 or TRBV12-4, with D hard to call. The J call could be wrong; TRBJ2-3 is a better fit for the DNA end. This CDR3 has 13 residues. CDR3 nucleotides: TGTGCCAGCAGTTTTGCTAACACAGATACGCAGTATTTT. It encodes CASSFANTDTQYF.

The DNA of the CDR3 is TGTGCCACCAGCCCTCGACTAGCGGGAGGCACAGATACGCAGTATTTT. This encodes CATSPRLAGGTDTQYF. The rearrangement joins TRBV15 to TRBJ2-3, with TRBD2 matching over 12 bases. J lost 1 base, V lost 5 bases, and 4 bases had no gene match. The CDR3 totals 16 residues. Germline CDR1 is LNHNV and CDR2 is YYDKDF (reference sequence).

CDR3 in amino acids: CASSYEVGQTYEQYF. Here the CDR3 DNA reads TGTGCCAGCAGCTACGAGGTCGGCCAAACCTACGAGCAGTACTTC. J is TRBJ2-7 and V is TRBV7-8; D ambiguous. The CDR3 is 15 amino acids. Between the trimmed V and J ends, which lost 4 bases and 2 bases, there was a span of 15 bases. Per germline, CDR1 SGHVS and CDR2 FQNEAQ.

The chain uses TRBV28 and TRBJ2-5; 8 bases fit TRBD2. Germline CDR1 and CDR2: MDHEN and SYDVKM. V lost 4 bases to trimming and J lost 1 base; unmatched junction nucleotides: 2. The CDR3 contains 14 residues. As DNA, the CDR3 is TGTGCCAGCAGTTCCGGGGGGGCCCAAGAGACCCAGTACTTC. Protein product: CASSSGGAQETQYF.

This clonotype was counted at least ten times. This sequence joins TRBV28 and TRBJ2-2; no clear D gene. The CDR3 loop spans 14 amino acids. V was cut by 4 bases and J by 8 bases, with 14 bases left in between. From germline, CDR1 is MDHEN and CDR2 SYDVKM. The CDR3 DNA reads TGTGCCAGCAGTTCCTCTTGGGTTTTAGGGGAGCTGTTTTTT. Protein sequence: CASSSSWVLGELFF.

This clonotype was seen repeatedly, ten times or more. The rearrangement joins TRBV28 to TRBJ1-2; D remains unclear. Trimming left V 6 bases short and J 4 bases short, with 15 bases between. CDR3 length: 14 amino acids. Germline CDR1 reads MDHEN; CDR2 reads SYDVKM. The CDR3 region has the DNA TGTGCCAGCAGGAATCCCAGCCAGTCCTATGGCTACACCTTC. Translation: CASRNPSQSYGYTF.

This clonotype came up many times. This chain links TRBV19 with TRBJ1-5; 9 bases line up with TRBD1. This CDR3 has 16 residues. Germline V gene sequence: CDR1 LNHDA, CDR2 SQIVND (reference sequence). V lost 4 bases, J lost 1 base, and 5 bases stayed unmatched. The CDR3 spells CASSNLQGASNQPQHF. DNA for the CDR3: TGTGCCAGTAGTAATTTACAGGGGGCGAGCAATCAGCCCCAGCATTTT.

In its sample, this clonotype was seen many times. V and J are TRBV27 and TRBJ2-6, with D uncertain. Trimming removed 1 base at V and 0 bases at J, with 10 bases between. The CDR3 runs to 17 residues. CDR1 and CDR2 from the germline V gene are MNHEY and SMNVEV (reference sequence). The CDR3 here is CASSLFSVHSGANVLTF. DNA of the CDR3: TGTGCCAGCAGTTTATTTTCCGTTCACTCTGGGGCCAACGTCCTGACTTTC.

This clonotype was seen repeatedly, ten times or more. The CDR3 DNA sequence: TGTGCCAGCAGTCCTCGGGACAGGGCTAACTATGGCTACACCTTC. This sequence encodes CASSPRDRANYGYTF. V gene TRBV6-1 combines with J gene TRBJ1-2; 9 nucleotides agree with TRBD1. J was trimmed by 0 bases and V by 5 bases; bases with no gene match: 4. The CDR3 consists of 15 residues. Germline lookup yields CDR1 MNHNS and CDR2 SASEGT.